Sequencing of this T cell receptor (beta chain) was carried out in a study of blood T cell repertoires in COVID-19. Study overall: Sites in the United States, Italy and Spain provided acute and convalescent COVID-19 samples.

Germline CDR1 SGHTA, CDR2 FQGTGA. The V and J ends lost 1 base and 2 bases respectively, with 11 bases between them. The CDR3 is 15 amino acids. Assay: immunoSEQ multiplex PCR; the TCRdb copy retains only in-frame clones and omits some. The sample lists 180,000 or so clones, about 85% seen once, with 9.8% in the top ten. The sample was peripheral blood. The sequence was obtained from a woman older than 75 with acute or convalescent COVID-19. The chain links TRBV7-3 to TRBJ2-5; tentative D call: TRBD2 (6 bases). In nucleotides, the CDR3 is TGTGCCAGCAGCTTAAGTGCTGGGGGGCAAGAGACCCAGTACTTC. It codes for CASSLSAGGQETQYF. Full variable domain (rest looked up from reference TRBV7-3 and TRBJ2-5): GAGVSQTPSNKVTEKGKYVELRCDPISGHTALYWYRQSLGQGPEFLIYFQGTGAADDSGLPNDRFFAVRPEGSVSTLKIQRTERGDSAVYLCASSLSAGGQETQYFGPGTRLLVL.